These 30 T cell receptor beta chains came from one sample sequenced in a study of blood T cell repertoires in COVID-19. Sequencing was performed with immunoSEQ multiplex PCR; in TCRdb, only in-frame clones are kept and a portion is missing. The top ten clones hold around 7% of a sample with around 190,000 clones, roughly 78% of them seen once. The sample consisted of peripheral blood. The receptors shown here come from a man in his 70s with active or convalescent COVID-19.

The CDR3 nucleotides read TGTGCCAGTAGTCGGGCAGGGTTATTTGACAATGAAAAACTGTTTTTT. As protein: CASSRAGLFDNEKLFF. The chain has TRBV19 and TRBJ1-4; possibly TRBD1 for D (5 bases). CDR1 and CDR2 (germline): LNHDA, SQIVND (reference sequence). This CDR3 contains 16 residues. V lost 5 bases and J lost 5, with 18 bases in between.

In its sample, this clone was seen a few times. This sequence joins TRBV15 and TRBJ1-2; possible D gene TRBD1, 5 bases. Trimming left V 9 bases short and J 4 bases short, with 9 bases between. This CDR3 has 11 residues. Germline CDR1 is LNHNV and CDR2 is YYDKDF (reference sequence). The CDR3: CATGDGYGYTF. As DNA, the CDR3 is TGTGCCACAGGGGATGGCTATGGCTACACCTTC.

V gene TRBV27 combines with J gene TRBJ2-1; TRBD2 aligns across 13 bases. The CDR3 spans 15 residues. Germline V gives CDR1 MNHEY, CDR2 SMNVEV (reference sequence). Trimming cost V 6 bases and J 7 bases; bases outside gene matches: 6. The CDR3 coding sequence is TGTGCCAGCAGCAGAGGGACTAGCGGGGATAATGAGCAGTTCTTC. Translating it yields CASSRGTSGDNEQFF.

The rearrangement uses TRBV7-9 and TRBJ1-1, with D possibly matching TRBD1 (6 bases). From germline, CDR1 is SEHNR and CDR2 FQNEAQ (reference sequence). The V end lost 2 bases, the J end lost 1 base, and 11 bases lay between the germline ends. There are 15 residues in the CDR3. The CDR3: CASSLPGHPNTEAFF. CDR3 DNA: TGTGCCAGCAGCTTACCGGGACACCCGAACACTGAAGCTTTCTTT.

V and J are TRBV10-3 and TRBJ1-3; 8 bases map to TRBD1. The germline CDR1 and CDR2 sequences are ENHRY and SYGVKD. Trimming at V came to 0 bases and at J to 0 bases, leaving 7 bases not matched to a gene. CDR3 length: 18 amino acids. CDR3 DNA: TGTGCCATCAGTGAGTCGCGGGACAGGACGACCTCTGGAAACACCATATATTTT. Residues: CAISESRDRTTSGNTIYF.

The CDR3 reads CASRSGQGRGEKLFF. CDR3 coding DNA: TGTGCCAGCAGGTCCGGACAGGGGAGAGGTGAAAAACTGTTTTTT. This chain connects TRBV6-5 to TRBJ1-4, with 9 positions matching TRBD1. CDR3 length: 15 amino acids. J gave up 7 bases and V 6 bases, and 9 bases lay outside the gene matches. CDR1 and CDR2 from the germline V gene are MNHEY and SVGAGI.

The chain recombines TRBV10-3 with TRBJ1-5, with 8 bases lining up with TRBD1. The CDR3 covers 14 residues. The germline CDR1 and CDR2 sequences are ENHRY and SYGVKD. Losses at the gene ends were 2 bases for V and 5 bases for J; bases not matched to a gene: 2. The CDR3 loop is CAISELDRDQPQHF. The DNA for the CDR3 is TGTGCCATCAGTGAGCTGGACAGGGATCAGCCCCAGCATTTT.

CDR3 region: CASRRRLAGGNEQFF. CDR3 DNA sequence: TGTGCCAGCAGACGCCGTCTAGCGGGAGGCAATGAGCAGTTCTTC. The V call is TRBV7-2, the J call TRBJ2-1; 11 bases line up with TRBD2. With V trimmed by 6 bases and J by 6 bases, 7 bases remained unmatched. The CDR3 totals 15 residues. The V gene's germline CDR1 is SGHTA and CDR2 FQGNSA.

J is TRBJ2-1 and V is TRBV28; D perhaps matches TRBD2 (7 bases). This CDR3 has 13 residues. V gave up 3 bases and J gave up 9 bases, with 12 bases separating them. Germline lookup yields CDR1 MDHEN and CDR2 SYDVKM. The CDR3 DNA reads TGTGCCAGCAGTTTGCCAGGGGAGGGTGAGCAGTTCTTC. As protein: CASSLPGEGEQFF.

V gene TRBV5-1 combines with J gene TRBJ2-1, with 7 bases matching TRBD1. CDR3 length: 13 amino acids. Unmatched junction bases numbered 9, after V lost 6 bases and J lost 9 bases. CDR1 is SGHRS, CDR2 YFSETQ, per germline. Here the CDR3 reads CASKVTGSAEQFF. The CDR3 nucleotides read TGCGCCAGCAAGGTGACAGGGTCGGCTGAGCAGTTCTTC.

CDR3 sequence reads: CASIRDGGTEAFF. CDR3 DNA sequence: TGTGCCAGCATCCGGGACGGGGGCACTGAAGCTTTCTTT. The J gene is TRBJ1-1, the V gene TRBV6-1, with D perhaps TRBD1 (5 bases). There are 13 residues in the CDR3. Looked up from germline, CDR1 is MNHNS and CDR2 is SASEGT. V was pared by 7 bases and J by 4 bases, with 13 bases between.

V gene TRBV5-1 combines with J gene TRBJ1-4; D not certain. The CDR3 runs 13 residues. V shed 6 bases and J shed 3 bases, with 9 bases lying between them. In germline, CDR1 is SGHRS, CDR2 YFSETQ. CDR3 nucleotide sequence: TGCGCCAGCACGGTGTTGCCTAATGAAAAACTGTTTTTT. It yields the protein CASTVLPNEKLFF. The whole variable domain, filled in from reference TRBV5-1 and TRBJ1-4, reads KAGVTQTPRYLIKTRGQQVTLSCSPISGHRSVSWYQQTPGQGLQFLFEYFSETQRNKGNFPGRFSGRQFSNSRSEMNVSTLELGDSALYLCASTVLPNEKLFFGSGTQLSVL.

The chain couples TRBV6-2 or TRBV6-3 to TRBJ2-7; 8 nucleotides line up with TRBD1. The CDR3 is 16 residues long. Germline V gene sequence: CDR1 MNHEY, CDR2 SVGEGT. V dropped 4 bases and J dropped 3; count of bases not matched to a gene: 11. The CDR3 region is CASSSAFGQGHYEQYF. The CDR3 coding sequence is TGTGCCAGCAGTTCAGCATTCGGACAGGGACACTACGAGCAGTACTTC.

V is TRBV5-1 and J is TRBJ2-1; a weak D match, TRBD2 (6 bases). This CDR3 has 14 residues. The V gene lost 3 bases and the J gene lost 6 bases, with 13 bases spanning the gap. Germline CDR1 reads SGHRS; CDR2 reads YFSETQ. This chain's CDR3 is CASSSGLPPNEQFF. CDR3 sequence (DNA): TGCGCCAGCAGCTCAGGACTACCACCCAATGAGCAGTTCTTC. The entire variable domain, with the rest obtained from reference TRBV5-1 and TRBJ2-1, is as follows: KAGVTQTPRYLIKTRGQQVTLSCSPISGHRSVSWYQQTPGQGLQFLFEYFSETQRNKGNFPGRFSGRQFSNSRSEMNVSTLELGDSALYLCASSSGLPPNEQFFGPGTRLTVL.

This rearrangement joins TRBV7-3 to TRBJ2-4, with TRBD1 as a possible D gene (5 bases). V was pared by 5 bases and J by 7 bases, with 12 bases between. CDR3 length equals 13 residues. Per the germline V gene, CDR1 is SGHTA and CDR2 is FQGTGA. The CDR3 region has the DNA TGTGCCAGCAGCAGACAGTATAAGAACATTCAGTACTTC. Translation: CASSRQYKNIQYF.

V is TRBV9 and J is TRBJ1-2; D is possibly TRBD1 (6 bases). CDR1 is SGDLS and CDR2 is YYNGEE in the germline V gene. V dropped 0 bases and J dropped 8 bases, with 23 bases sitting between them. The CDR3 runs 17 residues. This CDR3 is CASSVVGGDGGGGGYTF. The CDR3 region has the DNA TGTGCCAGCAGCGTAGTCGGTGGGGACGGCGGCGGGGGCGGCTACACCTTC.

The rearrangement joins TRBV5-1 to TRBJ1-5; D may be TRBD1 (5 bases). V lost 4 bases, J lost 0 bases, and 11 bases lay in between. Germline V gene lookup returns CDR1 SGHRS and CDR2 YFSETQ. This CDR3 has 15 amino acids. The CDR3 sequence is CASSQGDISNQPQHF. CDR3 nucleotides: TGCGCCAGCAGCCAAGGGGATATTAGCAATCAGCCCCAGCATTTT. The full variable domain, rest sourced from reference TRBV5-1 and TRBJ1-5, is KAGVTQTPRYLIKTRGQQVTLSCSPISGHRSVSWYQQTPGQGLQFLFEYFSETQRNKGNFPGRFSGRQFSNSRSEMNVSTLELGDSALYLCASSQGDISNQPQHFGDGTRLSIL.

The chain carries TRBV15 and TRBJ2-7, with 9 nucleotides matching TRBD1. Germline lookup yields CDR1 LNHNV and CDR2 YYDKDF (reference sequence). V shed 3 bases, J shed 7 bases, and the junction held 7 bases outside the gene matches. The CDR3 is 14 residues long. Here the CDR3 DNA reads TGTGCCACCAGCAGTCCACAGGGGGCCCGGGAGCAGTACTTC. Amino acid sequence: CATSSPQGAREQYF. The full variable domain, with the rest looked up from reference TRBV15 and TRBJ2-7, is DAMVIQNPRYQVTQFGKPVTLSCSQTLNHNVMYWYQQKSSQAPKLLFHYYDKDFNNEADTPDNFQSRRPNTSFCFLDIRSPGLGDTAMYLCATSSPQGAREQYFGPGTRLTVT.

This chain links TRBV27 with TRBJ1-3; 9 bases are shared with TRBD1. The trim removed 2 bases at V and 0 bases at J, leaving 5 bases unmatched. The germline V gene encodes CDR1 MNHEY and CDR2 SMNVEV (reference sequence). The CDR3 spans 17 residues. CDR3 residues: CASSLNDRGNSGNTIYF. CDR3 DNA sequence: TGTGCCAGCAGTTTAAATGACAGGGGGAACTCTGGAAACACCATATATTTT.

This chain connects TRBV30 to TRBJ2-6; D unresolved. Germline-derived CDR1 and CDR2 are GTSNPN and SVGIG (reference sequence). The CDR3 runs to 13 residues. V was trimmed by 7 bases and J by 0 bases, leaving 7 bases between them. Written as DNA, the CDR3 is TGTGCCTCCGCGTTCTCTGGGGCCAACGTCCTGACTTTC. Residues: CASAFSGANVLTF.

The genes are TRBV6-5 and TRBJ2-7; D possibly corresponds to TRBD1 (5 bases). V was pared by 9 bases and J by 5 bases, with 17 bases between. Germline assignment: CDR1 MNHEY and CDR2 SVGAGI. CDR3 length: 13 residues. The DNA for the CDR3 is TGTGCCAGTAGCCATGGGGCCGGGCACGAGCAGTACTTC. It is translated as CASSHGAGHEQYF.

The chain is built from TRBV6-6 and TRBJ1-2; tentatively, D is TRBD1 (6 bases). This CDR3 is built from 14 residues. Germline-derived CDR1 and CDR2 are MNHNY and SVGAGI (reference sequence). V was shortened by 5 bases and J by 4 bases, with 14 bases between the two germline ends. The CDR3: CASSLTGLGYGYTF. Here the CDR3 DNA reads TGTGCCAGCAGTCTGACAGGTCTGGGCTATGGCTACACCTTC.

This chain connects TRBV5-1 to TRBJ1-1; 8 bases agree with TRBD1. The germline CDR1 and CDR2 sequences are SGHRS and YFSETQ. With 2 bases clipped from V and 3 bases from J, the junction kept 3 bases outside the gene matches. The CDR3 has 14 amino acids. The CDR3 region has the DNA TGCGCCAGCAGCTTTGAGGACAGGGACACTGAAGCTTTCTTT. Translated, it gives CASSFEDRDTEAFF.

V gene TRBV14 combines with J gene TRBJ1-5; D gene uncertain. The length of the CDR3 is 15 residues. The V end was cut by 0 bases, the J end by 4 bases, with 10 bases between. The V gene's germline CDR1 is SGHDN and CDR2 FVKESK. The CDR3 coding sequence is TGTGCCAGCAGCCAAGAAAGTCGTGAGAATCAGCCCCAGCATTTT. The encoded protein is CASSQESRENQPQHF.

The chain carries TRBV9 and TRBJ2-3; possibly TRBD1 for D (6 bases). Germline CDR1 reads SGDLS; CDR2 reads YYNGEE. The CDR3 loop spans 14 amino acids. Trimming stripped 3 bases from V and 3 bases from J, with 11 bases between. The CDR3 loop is CASSGPQGTDTQYF. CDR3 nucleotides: TGTGCCAGCAGCGGCCCCCAGGGGACAGATACGCAGTATTTT.

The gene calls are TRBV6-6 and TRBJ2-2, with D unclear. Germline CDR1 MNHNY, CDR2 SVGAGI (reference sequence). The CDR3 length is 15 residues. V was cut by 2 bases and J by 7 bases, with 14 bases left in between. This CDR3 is CASSYDGARGGELFF. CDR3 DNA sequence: TGTGCCAGCAGTTACGATGGCGCCCGCGGCGGGGAGCTGTTTTTT.

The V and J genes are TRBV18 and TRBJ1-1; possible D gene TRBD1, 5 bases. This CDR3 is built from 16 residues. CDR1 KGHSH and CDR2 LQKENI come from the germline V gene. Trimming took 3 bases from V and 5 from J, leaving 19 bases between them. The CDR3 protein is CASSPEEKGLGTEAFF. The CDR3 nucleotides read TGTGCCAGCTCACCCGAGGAGAAGGGGCTAGGAACTGAAGCTTTCTTT.

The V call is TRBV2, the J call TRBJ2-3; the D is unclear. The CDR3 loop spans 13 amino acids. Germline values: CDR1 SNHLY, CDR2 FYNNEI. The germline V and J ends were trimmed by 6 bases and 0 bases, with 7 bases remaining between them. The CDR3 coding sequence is TGTGCCAGCAGGGGCACTAGCACAGATACGCAGTATTTT. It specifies CASRGTSTDTQYF. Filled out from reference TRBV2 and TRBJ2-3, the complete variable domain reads EPEVTQTPSHQVTQMGQEVILRCVPISNHLYFYWYRQILGQKVEFLVSFYNNEISEKSEIFDDQFSVERPDGSNFTLKIRSTKLEDSAMYFCASRGTSTDTQYFGPGTRLTVL.

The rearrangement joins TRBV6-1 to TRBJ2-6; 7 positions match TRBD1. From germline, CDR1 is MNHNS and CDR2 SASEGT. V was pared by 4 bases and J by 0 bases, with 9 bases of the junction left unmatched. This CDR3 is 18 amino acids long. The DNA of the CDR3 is TGTGCCAGCAGTGGGGGGACAGCTAAGAACTCTGGGGCCAACGTCCTGACTTTC. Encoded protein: CASSGGTAKNSGANVLTF.

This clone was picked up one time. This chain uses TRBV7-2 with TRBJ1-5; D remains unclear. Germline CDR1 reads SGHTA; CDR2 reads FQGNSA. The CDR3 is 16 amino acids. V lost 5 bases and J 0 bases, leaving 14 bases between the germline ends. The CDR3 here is CASSRETKYSNQPQHF. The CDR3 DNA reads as TGTGCCAGCAGCCGCGAGACAAAATATAGCAATCAGCCCCAGCATTTT.